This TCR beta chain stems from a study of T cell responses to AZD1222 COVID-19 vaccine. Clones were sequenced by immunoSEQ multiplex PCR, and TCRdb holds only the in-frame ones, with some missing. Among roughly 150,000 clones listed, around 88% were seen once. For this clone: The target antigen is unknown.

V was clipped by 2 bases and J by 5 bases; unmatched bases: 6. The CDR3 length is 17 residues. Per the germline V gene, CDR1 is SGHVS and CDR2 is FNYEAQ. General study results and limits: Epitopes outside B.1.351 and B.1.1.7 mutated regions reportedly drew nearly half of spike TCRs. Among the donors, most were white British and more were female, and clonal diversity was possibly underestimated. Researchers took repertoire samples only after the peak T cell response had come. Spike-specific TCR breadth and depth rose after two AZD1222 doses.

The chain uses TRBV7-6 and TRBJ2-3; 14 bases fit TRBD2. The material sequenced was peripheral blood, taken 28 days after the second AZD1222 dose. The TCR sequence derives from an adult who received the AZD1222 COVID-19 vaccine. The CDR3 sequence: CASSLPGTSGGKDTQYF. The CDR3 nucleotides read TGTGCCAGCAGCTTACCCGGGACTAGCGGGGGCAAAGATACGCAGTATTTT.